The 5 T cell receptor beta chains in this list originate from one sample, sequenced in a study of shared clonotypes between healthy human individuals. Data came from immunoSEQ multiplex PCR; TCRdb stores just in-frame clones and leaves some out. In the table there are a few hundred thousand clones, around 95% of which are singletons. The naive CD8 fraction comprised CD45RO-negative cells positively selected for CCR7 and excluded terminally differentiated effector memory CD45RA+ cells. The sample taken for sequencing was naive CD8+ T cells sorted from blood. The receptors stem from a woman in her 30s in good health.

The chain employs TRBV5-4 and TRBJ1-1; D is possibly TRBD1 (5 bases). Trimming took 1 base from V and 6 from J, leaving 7 bases between them. This CDR3 has 12 amino acids. CDR1 is SGHNT, CDR2 YYREEE, per germline (reference sequence). CDR3 sequence (DNA): TGTGCCAGCAGCTTGTCGGGGGCTGAAGCTTTCTTT. Amino acids: CASSLSGAEAFF.

The chain couples TRBV11-1 to TRBJ1-2; no definite D call. CDR3 length equals 13 residues. V was pared by 5 bases and J by 8 bases, with 15 bases between. Per the germline V gene, CDR1 is SGHAT and CDR2 is FQDESV (reference sequence). CDR3: CASSPKTGWGYTF. CDR3 bases: TGTGCCAGCAGCCCCAAGACGGGTTGGGGCTACACCTTC.

The V gene is TRBV7-8, the J gene TRBJ2-7; possible D gene TRBD2, 6 bases. CDR3 length: 16 amino acids. With 6 bases removed from V and 0 bases from J, the gap between germline ends came to 18 bases. Germline values: CDR1 SGHVS, CDR2 FQNEAQ. The CDR3 protein is CASRKGPGDISYEQYF. For the CDR3, the DNA is TGTGCCAGCAGAAAAGGCCCGGGAGACATCTCCTACGAGCAGTACTTC.

The rearrangement links TRBV28 to TRBJ2-1; 10 bases align to TRBD2. This CDR3 has 16 residues. Germline V gene data show CDR1 as MDHEN and CDR2 as SYDVKM. J gave up 0 bases and V 6 bases, and 5 bases lay outside the gene matches. Written as DNA, the CDR3 is TGTGCCAGCAGGATATCTAGCGGGAGCTCCTACAATGAGCAGTTCTTC. It codes for CASRISSGSSYNEQFF.

The chain carries TRBV29-1 and TRBJ2-2; D unclear. This CDR3 spans 13 amino acids. Germline V gives CDR1 SQVTM, CDR2 ANQGSEA. Between the trimmed V and J ends, which lost 6 bases and 0 bases, there was a span of 8 bases. DNA for the CDR3: TGCAGCGTGGCCCAGCCGAACACCGGGGAGCTGTTTTTT. It specifies CSVAQPNTGELFF.